One sample yielded the 12 T cell receptor beta chains listed below, sequenced in a study of CD8 T cells in Susac syndrome. RNA was extracted with the RNeasy kit, and a quantity of roughly 0.5 to 1 ug was reverse transcribed using random hexamers. TCRdb processed the immunoSEQ multiplex PCR reads anew with MiXCR; each CDR3 protein has one entry. The table includes approximately 120,000 distinct CDR3 sequences, 90% to 98% detected once. Sequenced input: CD4+ T cells from PBMCs. The source of these receptors is a human donor in good health.

V and J are TRBV5-1 and TRBJ2-6, with 10 bases identical to TRBD2. The V gene end was trimmed by 2 bases and the J gene end by 0 bases; junction bases not matched to a gene: 2. The CDR3 loop spans 17 amino acids. Germline V gene sequence: CDR1 SGHRS, CDR2 YFSETQ. CDR3 nucleotides: TGCGCCAGCAGCTTTGGACTAGCGGTCTCTGGGGCCAACGTCCTGACTTTC. Its translation: CASSFGLAVSGANVLTF.

The rearrangement uses TRBV6-2 or TRBV6-3 and TRBJ2-1; unclear D gene. Looked up from germline, CDR1 is MNHEY and CDR2 is SVGEGT. The CDR3 loop spans 13 amino acids. The V gene lost 2 bases and the J gene lost 7 bases, with 9 bases spanning the gap. In DNA, the CDR3 is TGTGCCAGCAGTTACATCTATGGTAATGAGCAGTTCTTC. This codes for CASSYIYGNEQFF.

The CDR3 spells CSARDVRGPGELFF. The CDR3 region has the DNA TGCAGTGCTAGAGATGTCAGGGGGCCCGGGGAGCTGTTTTTT. The gene calls are TRBV20-1 and TRBJ2-2; 8 bases agree with TRBD1. The CDR3 covers 14 residues. Germline V gives CDR1 DFQATT, CDR2 SNEGSKA (reference sequence). The J segment lost 6 bases and the V segment lost 0 bases, leaving 3 bases of the junction unmatched.

The chain has TRBV3-1 and TRBJ2-7, with D unclear. The CDR3 has 13 residues. CDR1 and CDR2 from the germline V gene are LGHDT and YNNKEL (reference sequence). Trimming cost V 4 bases and J 0 bases, with 7 bases left between them. CDR3 sequence reads: CASSLPPSYEQYF. As DNA, the CDR3 is TGTGCCAGCAGCCTCCCTCCCTCCTACGAGCAGTACTTC.

V is TRBV7-2 and J is TRBJ2-4, with TRBD2 identical over 10 bases. The V and J ends lost 1 base and 4 bases, in that order; junction bases with no gene match: 1. Germline values: CDR1 SGHTA, CDR2 FQGNSA. CDR3 length: 15 residues. CDR3 loop: CASSLELAGKNIQYF. The CDR3 DNA is TGTGCCAGCAGCTTAGAACTAGCGGGAAAAAACATTCAGTACTTC.

The chain has TRBV20-1 and TRBJ1-1, with a tentative D call TRBD1 (6 bases). The V end lost 5 bases, the J end lost 11 bases, and 21 bases lay between the germline ends. Germline V gives CDR1 DFQATT, CDR2 SNEGSKA (reference sequence). This CDR3 has 13 amino acids. The CDR3 reads CSASASGGGSAFF. As DNA, the CDR3 is TGCAGTGCTTCCGCCTCGGGGGGCGGATCGGCTTTCTTT.

This chain links TRBV6-5 with TRBJ2-7; D is undetermined. The CDR3 totals 16 residues. The V gene's germline CDR1 is MNHEY and CDR2 SVGAGI. Trimming pared 0 bases from V and 2 bases from J, leaving 14 bases between. As DNA, the CDR3 is TGTGCCAGCAGTTACTCCGCTAGTTTGCGACCCTACGAGCAGTACTTC. This sequence encodes CASSYSASLRPYEQYF.

The chain couples TRBV7-9 to TRBJ2-3; D possibly corresponds to TRBD1 (7 bases). CDR3 length equals 18 residues. V was trimmed by 0 bases and J by 2 bases, leaving 18 bases between them. Germline CDR1 reads SEHNR; CDR2 reads FQNEAQ (reference sequence). The CDR3 is CASSLALTRDRDTDTQYF. For the CDR3, the DNA is TGTGCCAGCAGCTTAGCACTGACTAGAGACAGGGACACAGATACGCAGTATTTT.

V gene TRBV24-1 combines with J gene TRBJ2-1, with TRBD1 matching 9 bases. V lost 3 bases and J lost 9; bases outside the gene matches: 11. Germline CDR1 and CDR2: KGHDR and SFDVKD. The CDR3 covers 16 residues. The chain's CDR3 is CATSDPAGTGGFEQFF. The DNA of the CDR3 is TGTGCCACCAGTGATCCTGCGGGTACAGGGGGCTTTGAGCAGTTCTTC.

CDR3 sequence: CASSFYSGANVLTF. The CDR3 region has the DNA TGTGCCAGCAGCTTCTACTCTGGGGCCAACGTCCTGACTTTC. This sequence joins TRBV7-3 and TRBJ2-6, with no clear D. Germline CDR1 SGHTA, CDR2 FQGTGA. V dropped 3 bases and J dropped 0 bases, with 3 bases sitting between them. CDR3 size: 14 residues.

The chain couples TRBV12-3 or TRBV12-4 to TRBJ2-1; D is unclear. This CDR3 has 15 amino acids. Trimming shortened V by 5 bases and J by 0 bases, and 11 bases separated the two germline ends. The CDR3 DNA reads TGTGCCAGCAGTCTCCGGACGGTCTCCTACAATGAGCAGTTCTTC. This translates into CASSLRTVSYNEQFF.

The chain carries TRBV2 and TRBJ1-6, with 7 positions matching TRBD1. CDR1 is SNHLY, CDR2 FYNNEI, per germline. V was clipped by 4 bases and J by 4 bases; unmatched bases: 7. The CDR3 consists of 16 residues. DNA of the CDR3: TGTGCCAGCAGTGGACGACAGGGCGGGTATAATTCACCCCTCCACTTT. Its protein is CASSGRQGGYNSPLHF.